This T cell receptor (beta chain) originates from a study of blood T cell repertoires in COVID-19. Trimming left V 4 bases short and J 0 bases short, with 13 bases between. This CDR3 spans 16 amino acids. CDR1 and CDR2 (germline): LGHNA, YSLEER. Sequenced by immunoSEQ multiplex PCR; TCRdb stores in-frame clones only, minus some. Here the sample spans some 300,000 clones, roughly nine tenths being singletons. The TCR comes from a woman younger than 45 who had recovered from COVID-19. The V gene is TRBV4-3, the J gene TRBJ1-3; D possibly corresponds to TRBD1 (5 bases). Source material: PBMCs or T cells enriched from blood (not recorded which). The CDR3 sequence: CASSPADIYSGNTIYF. Here the CDR3 DNA reads TGCGCCAGCAGCCCCGCGGACATTTACTCTGGAAACACCATATATTTT.